Listed here are 29 T cell receptor beta chains from one sample, sequenced in a study of cytomegalovirus exposure and HLA in healthy donors. PCR involved 60 Vbeta and 13 Jbeta primers. Produced via immunoSEQ multiplex PCR; TCRdb's table is partial and in-frame only. The sample consists of about 170,000 clones, roughly 70% of them appearing once. The source material was PBMCs. Receptors originate from a woman younger than 35 in good health and CMV-seropositive.

The V and J genes are TRBV5-6 and TRBJ1-4; 9 bases are shared with TRBD1. The junction had 13 bases not matched to a gene; V was cut back by 3 bases and J by 10 bases. This CDR3 comprises 16 residues. Germline-derived CDR1 and CDR2 are SGHDT and YYEEEE. The CDR3 loop reads CASSYLPGQGLGKLFF. The CDR3 DNA sequence: TGTGCCAGCAGCTATCTACCGGGACAGGGATTAGGAAAACTGTTTTTT.

J is TRBJ2-1 and V is TRBV19, with 12 bases fitting TRBD2. V trimming: 4 bases; J trimming: 4 bases; junction bases outside the gene matches: 5. Germline CDR1 is LNHDA and CDR2 is SQIVND (reference sequence). The CDR3 has 16 residues. The CDR3 DNA is TGTGCCAGTAGTACCACTAGCGGGGGGAAATACAATGAGCAGTTCTTC. It encodes CASSTTSGGKYNEQFF.

This clone showed up just once. This chain joins TRBV7-9 and TRBJ2-5; TRBD2 matches at 9 bases. This CDR3 is 16 amino acids long. Per the germline V gene, CDR1 is SEHNR and CDR2 is FQNEAQ (reference sequence). V lost 2 bases to trimming and J lost 2 bases; unmatched junction nucleotides: 6. CDR3: CASSLRPLAGQETQYF. CDR3 nucleotides: TGTGCCAGCAGCTTACGTCCCCTAGCGGGGCAAGAGACCCAGTACTTC.

In its sample, this clone was seen a few times. J is TRBJ1-1 and V is TRBV20-1; D is undetermined. The V end lost 4 bases, the J end lost 3 bases, and 6 bases lay between the germline ends. The CDR3 has 11 amino acids. Germline values: CDR1 DFQATT, CDR2 SNEGSKA (reference sequence). The CDR3 bases are TGCAGTGCTACGGGTTACACTGAAGCTTTCTTT. Amino acids: CSATGYTEAFF.

This sequence joins TRBV30 and TRBJ1-2; 9 bases fit TRBD1. Losses at the gene ends were 2 bases for V and 1 base for J; bases not matched to a gene: 8. This CDR3 has 16 residues. From germline, CDR1 is GTSNPN and CDR2 SVGIG (reference sequence). Written as DNA, the CDR3 is TGTGCCTGGAGTTTTTTGGGGACAGGGATTAACTATGGCTACACCTTC. It codes for CAWSFLGTGINYGYTF.

The V call is TRBV7-9, the J call TRBJ1-1; 7 bases fit TRBD1. Germline V gene data show CDR1 as SEHNR and CDR2 as FQNEAQ (reference sequence). The V gene end was trimmed by 5 bases and the J gene end by 11 bases; junction bases not matched to a gene: 20. CDR3 size: 16 residues. CDR3 bases: TGTGCCAGCAGCCGACTTACTACAGGGGATTGGTGGGAGGCTTTCTTT. It codes for CASSRLTTGDWWEAFF.

V is TRBV4-3 and J is TRBJ2-7; 7 bases fit TRBD1. V was clipped by 0 bases and J by 7 bases; unmatched bases: 3. CDR3 length equals 13 residues. Germline-derived CDR1 and CDR2 are LGHNA and YSLEER. DNA for the CDR3: TGCGCCAGCAGCCAAGATTCAGGGGGAGAGCAGTACTTC. Its translation is CASSQDSGGEQYF.

V is TRBV2 and J is TRBJ1-1, with D unclear. The length of the CDR3 is 12 residues. Per the germline V gene, CDR1 is SNHLY and CDR2 is FYNNEI. V lost 8 bases to trimming and J lost 3 bases, with 10 bases between them. CDR3 residues: CASGGGDTEAFF. CDR3 DNA: TGTGCCAGCGGAGGTGGGGACACTGAAGCTTTCTTT.

The V and J genes are TRBV6-5 and TRBJ2-3; a weak D match, TRBD2 (6 bases). This CDR3 comprises 14 residues. Germline V gene sequence: CDR1 MNHEY, CDR2 SVGAGI. The V end lost 6 bases, the J end lost 8 bases, and 18 bases lay between the germline ends. CDR3 sequence reads: CASSLRPGVGTQYF. The CDR3 DNA follows: TGTGCCAGCAGCCTAAGGCCGGGGGTGGGTACGCAGTATTTT.

A note on this clone: The sample carries other DNA sequences with the same CDR3. V usage is TRBV2 and J usage is TRBJ2-2, with 7 positions matching TRBD1. Trimming cost V 6 bases and J 4 bases; bases outside gene matches: 5. There are 14 residues in the CDR3. Per germline, CDR1 SNHLY and CDR2 FYNNEI. The CDR3 nucleotides read TGTGCCAGCAGGTCAGGGGGTAGCACCGGGGAGCTGTTTTTT. It encodes CASRSGGSTGELFF. Full variable domain (outside the CDR3, taken from reference TRBV2 and TRBJ2-2): EPEVTQTPSHQVTQMGQEVILRCVPISNHLYFYWYRQILGQKVEFLVSFYNNEISEKSEIFDDQFSVERPDGSNFTLKIRSTKLEDSAMYFCASRSGGSTGELFFGEGSRLTVL.

This rearrangement joins TRBV7-9 to TRBJ2-5, with D possibly TRBD1 on 5 matching bases. V gave up 2 bases and J gave up 3 bases, with 7 bases separating them. The CDR3 length is 13 residues. Germline V gene sequence: CDR1 SEHNR, CDR2 FQNEAQ (reference sequence). The CDR3 loop is CASSLLGEETQYF. DNA of the CDR3: TGTGCCAGCAGCTTATTAGGGGAAGAGACCCAGTACTTC.

V usage is TRBV9 and J usage is TRBJ2-3; TRBD1 might be the D (6 bases). CDR3 length equals 15 residues. Germline V gene data show CDR1 as SGDLS and CDR2 as YYNGEE. Trimming shortened V by 4 bases and J by 2 bases, and 14 bases separated the two germline ends. The CDR3 nucleotides read TGTGCCAGCAGCCCCTCGGACAGTTTCACAGATACGCAGTATTTT. Protein sequence: CASSPSDSFTDTQYF. Variable domain in full (rest from reference TRBV9 and TRBJ2-3): DSGVTQTPKHLITATGQRVTLRCSPRSGDLSVYWYQQSLDQGLQFLIQYYNGEERAKGNILERFSAQQFPDLHSELNLSSLELGDSALYFCASSPSDSFTDTQYFGPGTRLTVL.

This clone was counted between two and nine times. V gene TRBV6-1 combines with J gene TRBJ1-3; D not resolved. Germline V gene sequence: CDR1 MNHNS, CDR2 SASEGT. The V end lost 3 bases, the J end lost 0 bases, and 12 bases lay between the germline ends. The CDR3 totals 16 residues. The chain's CDR3 is CASSEYTRFSGNTIYF. CDR3 sequence (DNA): TGTGCCAGCAGTGAGTACACCCGCTTCTCTGGAAACACCATATATTTT.

The chain joins TRBV7-9 to TRBJ1-1; D uncertain. In germline, CDR1 is SEHNR, CDR2 FQNEAQ (reference sequence). CDR3 length: 13 amino acids. V was shortened by 8 bases and J by 4 bases, with 14 bases between the two germline ends. In DNA, the CDR3 is TGTGCCAGCTTACGGGGTGTGGGCACTGAAGCTTTCTTT. Translating gives CASLRGVGTEAFF.

This chain joins TRBV2 and TRBJ2-7, with 9 bases fitting TRBD1. Germline V gives CDR1 SNHLY, CDR2 FYNNEI. CDR3 length: 13 residues. Trimming at V came to 4 bases and at J to 7 bases, leaving 5 bases not matched to a gene. The DNA of the CDR3 is TGTGCCAGCAGTGGACAGGGGGTTGGGGAGCAGTACTTC. Its translation is CASSGQGVGEQYF. The variable domain in full, completed from reference TRBV2 and TRBJ2-7, reads EPEVTQTPSHQVTQMGQEVILRCVPISNHLYFYWYRQILGQKVEFLVSFYNNEISEKSEIFDDQFSVERPDGSNFTLKIRSTKLEDSAMYFCASSGQGVGEQYFGPGTRLTVT.

J is TRBJ1-1 and V is TRBV28; no reliable D call. Trimming shortened V by 4 bases and J by 4 bases, and 16 bases separated the two germline ends. Germline-derived CDR1 and CDR2 are MDHEN and SYDVKM. CDR3 size: 15 residues. CDR3 coding DNA: TGTGCCAGCAGTTCCCCGTTCTCCGGGGTCACTGAAGCTTTCTTT. It yields the protein CASSSPFSGVTEAFF.

V gene TRBV9 combines with J gene TRBJ2-7; 7 nucleotides agree with TRBD1. Germline values: CDR1 SGDLS, CDR2 YYNGEE. CDR3 length equals 15 residues. J gave up 0 bases and V 3 bases, and 6 bases lay outside the gene matches. CDR3 protein: CASSATGADSYEQYF. The DNA of the CDR3 is TGTGCCAGCAGCGCCACAGGGGCCGACTCCTACGAGCAGTACTTC.

V is TRBV28 and J is TRBJ1-2, with a possible D match to TRBD1 (5 bases). V was clipped by 3 bases and J by 2 bases, with 16 bases between them. The CDR3 spans 16 residues. Germline CDR1 is MDHEN and CDR2 is SYDVKM. CDR3 DNA: TGTGCCAGCAGTTTGGGGCCCCTTCCGGACAACTATGGCTACACCTTC. It yields the protein CASSLGPLPDNYGYTF.

This rearrangement joins TRBV25-1 to TRBJ2-5; D gene ambiguous. The V end lost 5 bases, the J end lost 2 bases, and 9 bases lay between the germline ends. The V gene's germline CDR1 is MGHDK and CDR2 SYGVNS. The CDR3 has 13 amino acids. The CDR3 nucleotides are TGTGCCAGCAGTCGAGGCAGACAAGAGACCCAGTACTTC. Residues: CASSRGRQETQYF.

This clone was found once. The J gene is TRBJ2-1, the V gene TRBV10-3; 10 bases map to TRBD2. V lost 4 bases to trimming and J lost 5 bases; unmatched junction nucleotides: 2. CDR1 and CDR2 from the germline V gene are ENHRY and SYGVKD. The CDR3 is 14 amino acids. The CDR3 region is CAISVLAGDNEQFF. The CDR3 DNA reads TGTGCCATCAGTGTTCTAGCGGGGGACAATGAGCAGTTCTTC.

The gene calls are TRBV6-5 and TRBJ2-5, with 7 bases that match TRBD1. The CDR3 consists of 13 residues. Germline lookup yields CDR1 MNHEY and CDR2 SVGAGI. Trimming removed 6 bases from V and 2 bases from J; junction bases left unmatched: 3. The CDR3 sequence is CASRTQGQETQYF. CDR3 nucleotide sequence: TGTGCCAGCAGGACACAGGGGCAAGAGACCCAGTACTTC.

The chain carries TRBV9 and TRBJ1-1, with 7 bases aligning to TRBD1. V lost 4 bases, J lost 10 bases, and 10 bases stayed unmatched. The CDR3 extends over 13 amino acids. From germline, CDR1 is SGDLS and CDR2 YYNGEE. The CDR3 here is CASSPYERGPAFF. In DNA form, the CDR3 reads TGTGCCAGCAGCCCTTATGAGAGGGGGCCAGCTTTCTTT.

The rearrangement links TRBV7-3 to TRBJ2-3, with D perhaps TRBD2 (5 bases). The V end was cut by 11 bases, the J end by 0 bases, with 15 bases between. CDR3 length: 14 residues. Germline assignment: CDR1 SGHTA and CDR2 FQGTGA. As DNA, the CDR3 is TGTGCCGGAGAGGGAAACCCTAGCACAGATACGCAGTATTTT. Protein: CAGEGNPSTDTQYF.

This chain links TRBV7-9 with TRBJ1-1; the match to TRBD1 covers 11 bases. Looked up from germline, CDR1 is SEHNR and CDR2 is FQNEAQ (reference sequence). The CDR3 consists of 16 residues. The V and J ends lost 1 base and 1 base, in that order; junction bases with no gene match: 2. In DNA form, the CDR3 reads TGTGCCAGCAGCTTAGGGACAGGGGGCGCGAACACTGAAGCTTTCTTT. Protein product: CASSLGTGGANTEAFF.

The rearrangement joins TRBV6-1 to TRBJ2-3, with 7 bases identical to TRBD2. The trim removed 4 bases at V and 1 base at J, leaving 5 bases unmatched. This CDR3 has 15 amino acids. Germline loops: CDR1 MNHNS, CDR2 SASEGT. The CDR3 loop is CASSVPGGRTDTQYF. In DNA form, the CDR3 reads TGTGCCAGCAGTGTTCCGGGGGGACGCACAGATACGCAGTATTTT.

The chain carries TRBV28 and TRBJ1-1; TRBD1 matches at 9 bases. The CDR3 is 17 amino acids. Germline CDR1 MDHEN, CDR2 SYDVKM. With V trimmed by 4 bases and J by 6 bases, 15 bases remained unmatched. CDR3 sequence (DNA): TGTGCCAGCAGTTCCGGACAGGGGTCGATTTTTTTCGCTGAAGCTTTCTTT. Its protein is CASSSGQGSIFFAEAFF.

V gene TRBV9 combines with J gene TRBJ2-6; maybe TRBD1 (5 bases). V gave up 4 bases and J gave up 2 bases, with 13 bases separating them. CDR1 SGDLS and CDR2 YYNGEE come from the germline V gene. The CDR3 spans 16 residues. CDR3 coding DNA: TGTGCCAGCAGCCCAGGTTTAGGGGCTGGGGCCAACGTCCTGACTTTC. This codes for CASSPGLGAGANVLTF.

The chain joins TRBV7-3 to TRBJ2-7; 7 positions match TRBD2. The CDR3 runs to 15 residues. Germline CDR1 is SGHTA and CDR2 is FQGTGA. V trimming: 4 bases; J trimming: 3 bases; junction bases outside the gene matches: 9. The CDR3 DNA is TGTGCCAGCAGCTCATGGGCCAGCGGGGACTACGAGCAGTACTTC. Protein: CASSSWASGDYEQYF.

The chain links TRBV13 to TRBJ2-7, with 10 bases lining up with TRBD2. The length of the CDR3 is 17 residues. The trim removed 1 base at V and 1 base at J, leaving 7 bases unmatched. Germline V gene sequence: CDR1 PRHDT, CDR2 FYEKMQ (reference sequence). The CDR3 nucleotides read TGTGCCAGCAGCTTAGCCGGAGCGGGGGGGAAATCCTACGAGCAGTACTTC. Translated, it gives CASSLAGAGGKSYEQYF.